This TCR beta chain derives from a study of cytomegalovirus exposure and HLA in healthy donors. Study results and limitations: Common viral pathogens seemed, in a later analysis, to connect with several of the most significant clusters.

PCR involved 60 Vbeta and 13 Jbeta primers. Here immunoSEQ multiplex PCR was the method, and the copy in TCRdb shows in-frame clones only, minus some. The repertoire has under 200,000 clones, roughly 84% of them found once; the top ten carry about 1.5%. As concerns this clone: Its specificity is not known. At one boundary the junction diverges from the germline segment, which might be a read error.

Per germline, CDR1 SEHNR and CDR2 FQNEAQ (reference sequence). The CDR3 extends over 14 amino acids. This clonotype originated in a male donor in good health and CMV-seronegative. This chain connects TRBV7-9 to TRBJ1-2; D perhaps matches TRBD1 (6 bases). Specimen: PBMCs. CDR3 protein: CSSSPLDSGYGYTF. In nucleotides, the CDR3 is TGTTCCAGCAGCCCACTGGACAGCGGATATGGCTACACCTTC.